This T cell receptor (beta chain) comes out of a study of T-cell memory formation after mild COVID-19. The ends were cut back, 3 bases at V and 0 bases at J, with 13 bases in the middle. The CDR3 loop spans 15 amino acids. The germline CDR1 and CDR2 sequences are SGHRS and YFSETQ. Study findings and constraints: Whether second-wave clones peaking at day 37 were SARS-CoV-2 specific went unconfirmed. CD4/CD8 balance held among clones contracting day 15 to 85, and later expanders leaned CD4+.

The table lists this clonotype with a count of one. Its antigen is currently unknown. cDNA libraries for TCR alpha and TCR beta, carrying sample barcodes and UMIs, came from 5'RACE with constant-segment primers. TCRdb re-analysed the 5' RACE reads in MiXCR, keeping a single row per CDR3 protein. The table has over 350,000 distinct CDR3 sequences, about 24% seen once; the top ten hold around 9.5%. Sequenced material: PBMCs or a T cell subset sorted from them (not recorded which). The chain couples TRBV5-1 to TRBJ2-7; D might be TRBD2 (5 bases). The sequence was obtained from an adult woman who had mild COVID-19 (a few samples of this study predate the infection). Cell type and time point are not known. The CDR3, as DNA: TGCGCCAGCAGCTCGTGGACTCTGAGCTCCTACGAGCAGTACTTC. It specifies CASSSWTLSSYEQYF.